Listed below are T cell receptor beta chains from one sample, sequenced in a study of blood T cell repertoires in COVID-19. Clones were read by immunoSEQ multiplex PCR, and TCRdb kept only the in-frame ones, dropping some. The repertoire holds under 250,000 clones, 75% to 90% seen once, with more than 3% in the top ten. The sequencing input was PBMCs or T cells enriched from blood (not recorded which). The origin of the receptors is a woman under 30 in a cohort exposed to, infected with or recovered from COVID-19 (not recorded which). Each CDR3 is given with its conserved first and last residue. The order of the fields is V gene, clone size, J gene, D gene, CDR3 protein, CDR3 DNA. The D gene is left open where the match is weak. Clone size is shown for a subset of rows, as once, few, many or a class of expanded clone.

v_gene: TRBV4-1
abundance: -
j_gene: TRBJ2-5
d_gene: -
CDR3aa: CASSQAKGQGFQGEETQYF
CDR3nt: TGCGCCAGCAGCCAAGCGAAAGGGCAGGGCTTTCAAGGGGAAGAGACCCAGTACTTC

v_gene: TRBV21-1
abundance: -
j_gene: TRBJ1-4
d_gene: -
CDR3aa: CASRPKRWGDRANEKLFF
CDR3nt: TGTGCCAGCAGGCCCAAGCGTTGGGGTGACAGGGCTAACGAAAAACTGTTTTTT

v_gene: TRBV18
abundance: -
j_gene: TRBJ2-3
d_gene: TRBD1
CDR3aa: CASSPTRTGISTDTQYF
CDR3nt: TGTGCCAGCTCACCAACAAGGACAGGGATAAGCACAGATACGCAGTATTTT

v_gene: TRBV18
abundance: -
j_gene: TRBJ1-1
d_gene: -
CDR3aa: CASSLVAESTEAFF
CDR3nt: TGTGCCAGCTCACTAGTTGCCGAGAGCACTGAAGCTTTCTTT

v_gene: TRBV4-1
abundance: -
j_gene: TRBJ1-2
d_gene: TRBD1
CDR3aa: CASTPGQGINYGYTF
CDR3nt: TGCGCCAGCACCCCTGGACAGGGGATTAACTATGGCTACACCTTC

v_gene: TRBV7-9
abundance: -
j_gene: TRBJ1-5
d_gene: -
CDR3aa: CASSLDSPQPQHF
CDR3nt: TGTGCCAGCAGTTTGGACAGCCCTCAGCCCCAGCATTTT

v_gene: TRBV19
abundance: -
j_gene: TRBJ1-1
d_gene: -
CDR3aa: CASSSVWASPEAFF
CDR3nt: TGTGCCAGTAGTAGTGTTTGGGCGAGTCCTGAAGCTTTCTTT

v_gene: TRBV7-9
abundance: once
j_gene: TRBJ1-3
d_gene: -
CDR3aa: CASNQVPGNTIYF
CDR3nt: TGTGCCAGCAACCAGGTGCCTGGAAACACCATATATTTT

v_gene: TRBV6-1
abundance: few
j_gene: TRBJ1-5
d_gene: -
CDR3aa: CASSEEWGQPQHF
CDR3nt: TGTGCCAGCAGTGAAGAGTGGGGCCAGCCCCAGCATTTT

v_gene: TRBV30
abundance: -
j_gene: TRBJ2-7
d_gene: TRBD2
CDR3aa: CAWSVGVAGGSYEQYF
CDR3nt: TGTGCCTGGAGTGTAGGGGTAGCGGGAGGGTCCTACGAGCAGTACTTC

v_gene: TRBV24-1
abundance: -
j_gene: TRBJ1-2
d_gene: -
CDR3aa: CATSDFAGNYGYTF
CDR3nt: TGTGCCACCAGTGATTTCGCAGGGAACTATGGCTACACCTTC

v_gene: TRBV4-2
abundance: -
j_gene: TRBJ2-7
d_gene: TRBD2
CDR3aa: CASSQDLSGRSYEQYF
CDR3nt: TGTGCCAGCAGCCAAGATCTTAGCGGGAGGTCCTACGAGCAGTACTTC

v_gene: TRBV28
abundance: -
j_gene: TRBJ1-6
d_gene: TRBD1
CDR3aa: CASSTRTGTNSPLHF
CDR3nt: TGTGCCAGCAGTACCCGGACAGGGACTAATTCACCCCTCCACTTT

v_gene: TRBV27
abundance: -
j_gene: TRBJ2-7
d_gene: -
CDR3aa: CASSLRGLASYEQYF
CDR3nt: TGTGCCAGCAGTTTAAGAGGGCTAGCATCCTACGAGCAGTACTTC

v_gene: TRBV18
abundance: -
j_gene: TRBJ1-2
d_gene: TRBD1
CDR3aa: CASSPGPGQDRYGYTF
CDR3nt: TGTGCCAGCTCACCTGGGCCGGGACAGGACCGCTATGGCTACACCTTC

v_gene: TRBV5-6
abundance: -
j_gene: TRBJ2-2
d_gene: -
CDR3aa: CASSLGQGPMGGELFF
CDR3nt: TGTGCCAGCAGCTTAGGGCAGGGGCCTATGGGCGGGGAGCTGTTTTTT

v_gene: TRBV5-4
abundance: -
j_gene: TRBJ1-3
d_gene: -
CDR3aa: CASSLGAGSSGNTIYF
CDR3nt: TGTGCCAGCAGTCTTGGGGCCGGGAGCTCTGGAAACACCATATATTTT

v_gene: TRBV5-1
abundance: once
j_gene: TRBJ1-1
d_gene: -
CDR3aa: CASSLEGPPRAFF
CDR3nt: TGCGCCAGCAGCCTAGAGGGCCCACCGAGAGCTTTCTTT

v_gene: TRBV11-2
abundance: -
j_gene: TRBJ1-1
d_gene: -
CDR3aa: CASSRSLNTEAFF
CDR3nt: TGTGCCAGCAGCCGGAGTCTGAACACTGAAGCTTTCTTT

v_gene: TRBV6-2/TRBV6-3
abundance: -
j_gene: TRBJ2-5
d_gene: -
CDR3aa: CASSYPAVETQYF
CDR3nt: TGTGCCAGCAGTTACCCGGCGGTAGAGACCCAGTACTTC

v_gene: TRBV6-1
abundance: few
j_gene: TRBJ1-5
d_gene: -
CDR3aa: CASSVGLHSEYQPQHF
CDR3nt: TGTGCCAGCAGTGTAGGCCTTCACAGTGAGTATCAGCCCCAGCATTTT

v_gene: TRBV2
abundance: -
j_gene: TRBJ2-1
d_gene: -
CDR3aa: CASTVSPSYNEQFF
CDR3nt: TGTGCCAGCACGGTGTCTCCCTCCTACAATGAGCAGTTCTTC

v_gene: TRBV6-5
abundance: -
j_gene: TRBJ2-2
d_gene: -
CDR3aa: CCPTTGTRIPGELFF
CDR3nt: TGTTGCCCTACCACCGGGACAAGGATACCCGGGGAGCTGTTTTTT

v_gene: TRBV10-3
abundance: -
j_gene: TRBJ2-7
d_gene: TRBD2
CDR3aa: CAISPAGAYEQYF
CDR3nt: TGTGCCATCAGCCCAGCGGGAGCCTACGAGCAGTACTTC

v_gene: TRBV30
abundance: -
j_gene: TRBJ2-7
d_gene: TRBD2
CDR3aa: CAWSVGLAVLYEQYF
CDR3nt: TGTGCCTGGAGTGTTGGTCTAGCGGTTCTCTACGAGCAGTACTTC

v_gene: TRBV19
abundance: -
j_gene: TRBJ2-5
d_gene: -
CDR3aa: CASSTRTDYQETQYF
CDR3nt: TGTGCCAGTAGTACTAGGACAGACTACCAAGAGACCCAGTACTTC

v_gene: TRBV5-6
abundance: few
j_gene: TRBJ2-7
d_gene: TRBD2
CDR3aa: CASSLARGGEQYF
CDR3nt: TGTGCCAGCAGCTTGGCGAGGGGAGGGGAGCAGTACTTC

v_gene: TRBV5-1
abundance: once
j_gene: TRBJ2-1
d_gene: TRBD2
CDR3aa: CASRPGTRNYNEQFF
CDR3nt: TGCGCCAGCAGGCCCGGGACTAGGAATTACAATGAGCAGTTCTTC

v_gene: TRBV5-1
abundance: -
j_gene: TRBJ1-3
d_gene: -
CDR3aa: CASSSTAGNTIYF
CDR3nt: TGCGCCAGCAGCTCGACAGCTGGAAACACCATATATTTT

v_gene: TRBV4-2
abundance: -
j_gene: TRBJ2-3
d_gene: TRBD2
CDR3aa: CASSQREASGTDTQYF
CDR3nt: TGTGCCAGCAGCCAACGGGAGGCTAGCGGCACAGATACGCAGTATTTT

v_gene: TRBV4-1
abundance: -
j_gene: TRBJ2-3
d_gene: TRBD1
CDR3aa: CASSQEGGRADTQYF
CDR3nt: TGCGCCAGCAGCCAGGAAGGGGGCCGAGCGGATACGCAGTATTTT

v_gene: TRBV24-1
abundance: -
j_gene: TRBJ1-5
d_gene: -
CDR3aa: CATSDWTDNQPQHF
CDR3nt: TGTGCCACCAGTGATTGGACAGACAATCAGCCCCAGCATTTT

v_gene: TRBV30
abundance: -
j_gene: TRBJ1-4
d_gene: -
CDR3aa: CAWSSSATNEKLFF
CDR3nt: TGTGCCTGGAGTTCTAGTGCAACTAATGAAAAACTGTTTTTT

v_gene: TRBV5-4
abundance: once
j_gene: TRBJ2-1
d_gene: TRBD2
CDR3aa: CASVSTSGSYNEQFF
CDR3nt: TGTGCCAGTGTCTCGACTAGCGGGTCATACAATGAGCAGTTCTTC

v_gene: TRBV6-6
abundance: -
j_gene: TRBJ1-2
d_gene: TRBD1
CDR3aa: CASSYSIDRGDYGYTF
CDR3nt: TGTGCCAGCAGTTACTCGATCGACAGGGGGGACTATGGCTACACCTTC

v_gene: TRBV18
abundance: once
j_gene: TRBJ1-4
d_gene: TRBD1
CDR3aa: CASSIRDRETREKLFF
CDR3nt: TGTGCCAGCTCAATCAGGGACAGGGAAACTCGTGAAAAACTGTTTTTT

v_gene: TRBV6-5
abundance: -
j_gene: TRBJ2-7
d_gene: TRBD2
CDR3aa: CASSYSGLNYEQYF
CDR3nt: TGTGCCAGCAGTTACTCGGGACTAAACTACGAGCAGTACTTC

v_gene: TRBV27
abundance: -
j_gene: TRBJ1-6
d_gene: TRBD1
CDR3aa: CASSLNLAGTGNSPLHF
CDR3nt: TGTGCCAGCAGTTTAAACCTCGCCGGGACAGGGAATTCACCCCTCCACTTT

v_gene: TRBV27
abundance: -
j_gene: TRBJ2-1
d_gene: TRBD2
CDR3aa: CASSDRGGSLYNEQFF
CDR3nt: TGTGCCAGCAGCGATCGGGGCGGGAGTCTGTACAATGAGCAGTTCTTC

v_gene: TRBV10-3
abundance: -
j_gene: TRBJ2-7
d_gene: TRBD1
CDR3aa: CAISFRQGADEQYF
CDR3nt: TGTGCCATCAGTTTCCGACAGGGGGCAGACGAGCAGTACTTC

v_gene: TRBV14
abundance: once
j_gene: TRBJ2-2
d_gene: TRBD2
CDR3aa: CASSLDPGLAGETGELFF
CDR3nt: TGTGCCAGCAGCCTAGACCCGGGACTAGCGGGAGAGACCGGGGAGCTGTTTTTT

v_gene: TRBV24-1
abundance: -
j_gene: TRBJ2-1
d_gene: TRBD2
CDR3aa: CATSDPGLADNNEQFF
CDR3nt: TGTGCCACCAGTGATCCTGGCCTAGCGGATAACAATGAGCAGTTCTTC

v_gene: TRBV9
abundance: -
j_gene: TRBJ2-1
d_gene: TRBD2
CDR3aa: CASSVGRSLAGIGDEQFF
CDR3nt: TGTGCCAGCAGCGTAGGTAGATCACTAGCGGGGATTGGCGATGAGCAGTTCTTC

v_gene: TRBV7-9
abundance: -
j_gene: TRBJ2-3
d_gene: TRBD2
CDR3aa: CASSLTGGPSDTQYF
CDR3nt: TGTGCCAGCAGCTTAACGGGAGGGCCCTCAGATACGCAGTATTTT

v_gene: TRBV6-5
abundance: -
j_gene: TRBJ1-3
d_gene: -
CDR3aa: CASSYLTGIGNTIYF
CDR3nt: TGTGCCAGCAGTTACTTAACAGGGATTGGAAACACCATATATTTT

v_gene: TRBV7-2
abundance: -
j_gene: TRBJ2-7
d_gene: -
CDR3aa: CASSPGGRFSSYEQYF
CDR3nt: TGTGCCAGCAGCCCAGGGGGGAGATTCAGCTCCTACGAGCAGTACTTC

v_gene: TRBV5-8
abundance: few
j_gene: TRBJ1-1
d_gene: -
CDR3aa: CASSLERDNTEAFF
CDR3nt: TGTGCCAGCAGCTTGGAACGGGATAACACTGAAGCTTTCTTT

v_gene: TRBV27
abundance: once
j_gene: TRBJ2-3
d_gene: TRBD2
CDR3aa: CATKTSQATDTQYF
CDR3nt: TGTGCCACAAAGACTAGCCAGGCCACAGATACGCAGTATTTT

v_gene: TRBV7-6
abundance: -
j_gene: TRBJ2-3
d_gene: TRBD1
CDR3aa: CASSRQGPQYF
CDR3nt: TGTGCCAGCAGCCGACAGGGGCCGCAGTATTTT

v_gene: TRBV23-1
abundance: -
j_gene: TRBJ1-1
d_gene: -
CDR3aa: CASRSAAPVPHNTEAFF
CDR3nt: TGCGCCAGCAGGTCGGCGGCGCCAGTGCCGCATAACACTGAAGCTTTCTTT